A single sample is the source of the 5 T cell receptor beta chains below, sequenced in a study of blood T cell repertoires in COVID-19. Assay: immunoSEQ multiplex PCR; the TCRdb copy retains only in-frame clones and omits some. The sample shows some 160,000 clones, over 80% of them seen only once. What was sequenced was peripheral blood. Receptor source: a man between 65 and 79 years old who had recovered from COVID-19.

This chain joins TRBV28 and TRBJ2-7; a weak D match, TRBD2 (5 bases). The CDR3 consists of 14 residues. The V end lost 3 bases, the J end lost 6 bases, and 15 bases lay between the germline ends. From germline, CDR1 is MDHEN and CDR2 SYDVKM. CDR3 DNA: TGTGCCAGCAGTTTCAGGCGGTACGGGGTCGAGCAGTACTTC. This codes for CASSFRRYGVEQYF.

The CDR3 sequence: CASSEWTSGRKETQYF. In nucleotides, the CDR3 is TGTGCCAGCAGTGAATGGACTAGCGGGAGAAAAGAGACCCAGTACTTC. J is TRBJ2-5 and V is TRBV25-1; 13 positions match TRBD2. From germline, CDR1 is MGHDK and CDR2 SYGVNS. J gave up 3 bases and V 1 base, and 2 bases lay outside the gene matches. The CDR3 contains 16 residues.

This sequence joins TRBV18 and TRBJ2-3; possible D gene TRBD1, 6 bases. There are 13 residues in the CDR3. Trimming cost V 3 bases and J 5 bases, with 9 bases left between them. Germline CDR1 reads KGHSH; CDR2 reads LQKENI. The CDR3 loop is CASSPLGGDTQYF. The CDR3, as DNA: TGTGCCAGCTCACCGTTAGGGGGAGATACGCAGTATTTT.

The V gene is TRBV5-4, the J gene TRBJ1-2; D is possibly TRBD1 (6 bases). CDR1 SGHNT and CDR2 YYREEE come from the germline V gene (reference sequence). The CDR3 has 15 residues. V was shortened by 4 bases and J by 0 bases, with 13 bases between the two germline ends. The CDR3, as DNA: TGTGCCAGCAGCCCCAGGACAGTTACTAACTATGGCTACACCTTC. Translating it yields CASSPRTVTNYGYTF.

J is TRBJ2-1 and V is TRBV3-1 (or the pseudogene TRBV3-2); 9 nucleotides align to TRBD1. The CDR3 loop spans 16 amino acids. Germline loops: CDR1 LGHDT, CDR2 YNNKEL (reference sequence). Trimming cost V 4 bases and J 10 bases; bases outside gene matches: 14. CDR3 nucleotides: TGTGCCAGCAGCCGTTCCGGGACAGGGTTGTATGAAGAGCAGTTCTTC. Protein product: CASSRSGTGLYEEQFF.